This TCR beta chain was captured in a study of immune heterogeneity within non-small cell lung tumors. Background on the study: A handful of squamous cell carcinomas, around 10 non-squamous carcinomas and 1 not otherwise specified made up the tumors. Findings and caveats of the study: Statistically, local T-cell clonality exhibited a moderate yet significant correlation with local tumor mutational burden (R roughly 0.3).

Bulk tumor genomic DNA (approximately 570 ng per sample) served as template. During surgery, each primary tumor gave multiple biopsies spaced as far apart as possible. Patients underwent curative surgery for untreated, newly diagnosed non-small cell lung cancer. Donors comprised newly diagnosed non-small cell lung cancer patients undergoing surgery with curative intent. This clonotype was detected ten times or more. The target antigen is unknown. CDR3 of TCR beta was amplified by multiplex PCR that used 32 V and 13 J primers. A single record per CDR3 protein comes from TCRdb applying MiXCR to the multiplex PCR reads. Among over 8,500 distinct CDR3 sequences listed, 27% were seen once. The CDR3 contains 17 residues. Germline V gene data show CDR1 as SGHDN and CDR2 as FVKESK. The V end was cut by 2 bases, the J end by 0 bases, with 16 bases between.

This TCR was sampled from a man aged 50 to 60 with non-small cell lung cancer. Material for sequencing was lung tumor tissue. The V and J genes are TRBV14 and TRBJ1-1; D is uncertain. CDR3 sequence (DNA): TGTGCCAGCAGCCAATTCGTGGACGCAAGAATGAACACTGAAGCTTTCTTT. It translates to CASSQFVDARMNTEAFF.